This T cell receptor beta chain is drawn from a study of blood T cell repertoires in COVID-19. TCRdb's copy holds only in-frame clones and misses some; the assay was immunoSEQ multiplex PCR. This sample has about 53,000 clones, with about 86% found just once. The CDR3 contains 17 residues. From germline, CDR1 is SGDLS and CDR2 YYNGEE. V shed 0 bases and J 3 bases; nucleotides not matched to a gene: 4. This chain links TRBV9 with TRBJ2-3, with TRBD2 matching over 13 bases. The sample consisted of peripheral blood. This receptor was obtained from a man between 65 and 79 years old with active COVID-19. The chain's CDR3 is CASSVGMTSGGTDTQYF. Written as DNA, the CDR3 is TGTGCCAGCAGCGTAGGGATGACTAGCGGGGGGACAGATACGCAGTATTTT. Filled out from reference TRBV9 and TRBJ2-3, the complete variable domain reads DSGVTQTPKHLITATGQRVTLRCSPRSGDLSVYWYQQSLDQGLQFLIQYYNGEERAKGNILERFSAQQFPDLHSELNLSSLELGDSALYFCASSVGMTSGGTDTQYFGPGTRLTVL.